The next 20 T cell receptor beta chains were all read from a single sample in a study of cytomegalovirus exposure and HLA in healthy donors. The PCR had 60 Vbeta and 13 Jbeta primers. Profiled with immunoSEQ multiplex PCR; TCRdb holds only in-frame clones, not every one. The sample lists 65,000 to 95,000 clones; roughly four fifths were seen once. Material: PBMCs. The receptors here all came from a man in his 70s in good health and CMV-seronegative.

This clone was found a few times. The chain carries TRBV19 and TRBJ2-5, with D unresolved. V was clipped by 0 bases and J by 1 base, with 6 bases between them. The germline V gene encodes CDR1 LNHDA and CDR2 SQIVND (reference sequence). CDR3 length: 14 amino acids. In DNA form, the CDR3 reads TGTGCCAGTAGTATAGATCACAGCCAAGAGACCCAGTACTTC. Its translation: CASSIDHSQETQYF.

This clone was seen only a few times. The chain carries TRBV30 and TRBJ1-1; perhaps TRBD1 as D (6 bases). This CDR3 has 13 amino acids. V lost 4 bases, J lost 1 base, and 10 bases lay in between. The germline V gene has CDR1 GTSNPN and CDR2 SVGIG (reference sequence). As DNA, the CDR3 is TGTGCCTGGAACAGGGCTACGAACACTGAAGCTTTCTTT. Its translation: CAWNRATNTEAFF.

The chain is built from TRBV5-4 and TRBJ1-2; D remains ambiguous. Germline loops: CDR1 SGHNT, CDR2 YYREEE (reference sequence). The CDR3 has 13 amino acids. V was cut by 1 base and J by 8 bases, with 12 bases left in between. The CDR3 sequence is CASSLNTGLGYTF. CDR3 nucleotides: TGTGCCAGCAGCTTGAATACGGGGTTGGGCTACACCTTC.

The rearrangement joins TRBV5-8 to TRBJ2-7; TRBD1 matches 10 bases. With 4 bases clipped from V and 3 bases from J, the junction kept 4 bases outside the gene matches. The CDR3 consists of 14 residues. Per the germline V gene, CDR1 is SGHTS and CDR2 is YDEGEE. In DNA form, the CDR3 reads TGTGCCAGCAGCGCTGGGGACAGGGGCTACGAGCAGTACTTC. As protein: CASSAGDRGYEQYF.

The chain couples TRBV7-2 to TRBJ2-5; 8 nucleotides agree with TRBD2. This CDR3 comprises 14 residues. In germline, CDR1 is SGHTA, CDR2 FQGNSA. Losses at the gene ends were 6 bases for V and 2 bases for J; bases not matched to a gene: 5. CDR3 DNA: TGTGCCAGCAGTTCCGGGACTAGACAAGAGACCCAGTACTTC. This gives the protein CASSSGTRQETQYF.

This clone was picked up one time. The chain couples TRBV2 to TRBJ1-5, with D perhaps matching TRBD1 (5 bases). The germline V gene has CDR1 SNHLY and CDR2 FYNNEI. The CDR3 runs 14 residues. The ends were cut back, 7 bases at V and 2 bases at J, with 12 bases in the middle. The CDR3 spells CASTQGPGNQPQHF. The CDR3 DNA reads TGTGCCAGCACTCAGGGTCCGGGCAATCAGCCCCAGCATTTT.

The chain uses TRBV19 and TRBJ2-3; tentative D call: TRBD2 (5 bases). Per the germline V gene, CDR1 is LNHDA and CDR2 is SQIVND (reference sequence). Trimming pared 6 bases from V and 0 bases from J, leaving 19 bases between. This CDR3 is 17 amino acids long. CDR3 amino acids: CASRALLGRGSTDTQYF. The CDR3 bases are TGTGCCAGTAGAGCGCTTTTGGGTCGGGGTAGCACAGATACGCAGTATTTT.

The chain uses TRBV12-5 and TRBJ1-2; TRBD1 agrees at 10 bases. After removal of 5 bases from V and 2 bases from J, the junction contained 2 bases not matched to a gene. Germline assignment: CDR1 LGHNT and CDR2 FRNRAP. This CDR3 comprises 14 residues. The CDR3 spells CASGVGQGNYGYTF. CDR3 sequence (DNA): TGTGCTAGTGGTGTGGGACAGGGGAACTATGGCTACACCTTC.

The genes are TRBV27 and TRBJ2-6; D call uncertain. From germline, CDR1 is MNHEY and CDR2 SMNVEV (reference sequence). This CDR3 is 13 amino acids long. Trimming took off 5 bases at V and 5 bases at J, with 7 bases between the two ends. CDR3 protein: CASSPPWANVLTF. In DNA form, the CDR3 reads TGTGCCAGCAGTCCCCCCTGGGCCAACGTCCTGACTTTC.

The V and J genes are TRBV7-9 and TRBJ2-2; a weak D match, TRBD2 (6 bases). The CDR3 length is 17 residues. Per germline, CDR1 SEHNR and CDR2 FQNEAQ (reference sequence). Trimming took 6 bases from V and 4 from J, leaving 21 bases between them. CDR3 in amino acids: CASRSPPGARGTGELFF. As DNA, the CDR3 is TGTGCCAGCAGGTCTCCCCCCGGGGCGCGGGGCACCGGGGAGCTGTTTTTT.

This clone came up many times. This chain connects TRBV7-6 to TRBJ2-1, with D possibly matching TRBD1 (6 bases). V lost 5 bases and J lost 7, with 15 bases in between. The CDR3 contains 14 residues. Germline values: CDR1 SGHVS, CDR2 FNYEAQ. The CDR3 region is CASSPFGGGNEQFF. CDR3 bases: TGTGCCAGCAGCCCCTTTGGGGGCGGGAATGAGCAGTTCTTC.

J is TRBJ1-4 and V is TRBV10-3; TRBD1 aligns across 9 bases. Per germline, CDR1 ENHRY and CDR2 SYGVKD. J lost 8 bases, V lost 6 bases, and 13 bases had no gene match. The CDR3 extends over 16 amino acids. In nucleotides, the CDR3 is TGTGCCATCAGGGAGAAAGTTGGGACAGGGTGGGAAAAACTGTTTTTT. Protein: CAIREKVGTGWEKLFF.

The CDR3: CATSRGQGRTAFF. Written as DNA, the CDR3 is TGTGCCACCAGCAGAGGACAAGGCCGCACAGCTTTCTTT. The chain joins TRBV15 to TRBJ1-1; unclear D gene. Looked up from germline, CDR1 is LNHNV and CDR2 is YYDKDF (reference sequence). This CDR3 is 13 amino acids long. Deletions cut 1 base from V and 10 bases from J, with 13 bases between.

The J gene is TRBJ2-7, the V gene TRBV28; 9 bases match TRBD1. The V and J ends lost 4 bases and 6 bases, in that order; junction bases with no gene match: 10. The CDR3 length is 15 residues. Germline CDR1 and CDR2: MDHEN and SYDVKM. This chain's CDR3 is CASSSRGQGRPEQYF. In DNA, the CDR3 is TGTGCCAGCAGTTCCCGGGGACAGGGAAGACCCGAGCAGTACTTC.

The chain's CDR3 is CASSPTGMSTDTQYF. CDR3 coding DNA: TGTGCCAGCAGCCCGACAGGGATGAGCACAGATACGCAGTATTTT. J is TRBJ2-3 and V is TRBV2; 7 nucleotides align to TRBD1. The ends lost 6 bases at V and 0 bases at J; junction bases unmatched: 6. Germline CDR1 SNHLY, CDR2 FYNNEI. The CDR3 consists of 15 residues.

The V and J genes are TRBV7-9 and TRBJ1-6; unclear D gene. From germline, CDR1 is SEHNR and CDR2 FQNEAQ (reference sequence). The CDR3 covers 17 residues. The V and J ends lost 1 base and 8 bases respectively, with 18 bases between them. CDR3 sequence: CASSLDNPSSGDSPLHF. In DNA form, the CDR3 reads TGTGCCAGCAGCTTAGACAACCCTTCGTCGGGTGATTCACCCCTCCACTTT.

The chain has TRBV27 and TRBJ2-5; 9 nucleotides agree with TRBD1. The CDR3 covers 15 residues. The ends lost 5 bases at V and 4 bases at J; junction bases unmatched: 8. CDR1 is MNHEY and CDR2 is SMNVEV in the germline V gene (reference sequence). For the CDR3, the DNA is TGTGCCAGCAGTCTAACAGGGGGCGCCGGAGAGACCCAGTACTTC. Residues: CASSLTGGAGETQYF.

This chain uses TRBV30 with TRBJ2-7; 7 bases match TRBD1. V dropped 5 bases and J dropped 3; count of bases not matched to a gene: 13. Germline lookup yields CDR1 GTSNPN and CDR2 SVGIG (reference sequence). The CDR3 contains 15 residues. For the CDR3, the DNA is TGTGCCTGGTCCGGTGATCACAGGGGAATCTACGAGCAGTACTTC. It translates to CAWSGDHRGIYEQYF. Together with reference TRBV30 and TRBJ2-7, the CDR3 gives the full variable domain: SQTIHQWPATLVQPVGSPLSLECTVEGTSNPNLYWYRQAAGRGLQLLFYSVGIGQISSEVPQNLSASRPQDRQFILSSKKLLLSDSGFYLCAWSGDHRGIYEQYFGPGTRLTVT.

The chain is built from TRBV6-6 and TRBJ1-1; possibly TRBD1 for D (6 bases). The CDR3 runs to 15 residues. The germline CDR1 and CDR2 sequences are MNHNY and SVGAGI (reference sequence). V was pared by 5 bases and J by 0 bases, with 13 bases between. CDR3 nucleotides: TGTGCCAGCAGTCGTTACAGGGCGGTGAACACTGAAGCTTTCTTT. This gives the protein CASSRYRAVNTEAFF.

This clone was counted a few times. The V and J genes are TRBV6-6 and TRBJ2-5; TRBD2 aligns across 9 bases. The J call may be wrong; the DNA end is better matched by TRBJ2-7. This CDR3 is built from 16 residues. From germline, CDR1 is MNHNY and CDR2 SVGAGI (reference sequence). The CDR3 nucleotides are TGTGCCAGCAGACCTAGCGGCGGGAGGGCCCTCCACGAGCAGTACTTC. Translated, it gives CASRPSGGRALHEQYF.